The 8 T cell receptor beta chains reported below all come from one sample, sequenced in a study of OX40 agonist ivuxolimab in advanced cancers. TCRdb's table, derived via immunoSEQ multiplex PCR, lists solely in-frame clones and lacks some. The sample records 25,000 to 35,000 clones, roughly nine tenths being singletons. The material was CD4+ or CD8+ T cells sorted from blood, obtained in a trial of the OX40 agonist ivuxolimab. Source of these receptors: an adult with an advanced solid tumor such as melanoma, head and neck, liver or kidney cancer.

This rearrangement joins TRBV25-1 to TRBJ1-5, with D unclear. Germline lookup yields CDR1 MGHDK and CDR2 SYGVNS. The CDR3 is made up of 12 amino acids. Trimming cost V 5 bases and J 2 bases, with 4 bases left between them. CDR3: CASSLGNQPQHF. The CDR3 DNA sequence: TGTGCCAGCAGTCTAGGCAATCAGCCCCAGCATTTT.

V usage is TRBV2 and J usage is TRBJ2-1, with D uncertain. The CDR3 has 12 amino acids. Germline CDR1 is SNHLY and CDR2 is FYNNEI. Trimming left V 2 bases short and J 11 bases short, with 10 bases between. CDR3 coding DNA: TGTGCCAGCAGTGAAAGTCTAGAAAAGCAGTTCTTC. This encodes CASSESLEKQFF.

The chain carries TRBV5-6 and TRBJ2-7; TRBD2 matches at 7 bases. This CDR3 is 15 amino acids long. Trimming cost V 2 bases and J 2 bases; bases outside gene matches: 7. Germline V gene sequence: CDR1 SGHDT, CDR2 YYEEEE. The CDR3 sequence is CASSFPWGGPYEQYF. CDR3 in DNA: TGTGCCAGCAGCTTCCCGTGGGGGGGTCCCTACGAGCAGTACTTC.

The rearrangement uses TRBV13 and TRBJ2-3; tentatively, D is TRBD2 (6 bases). Trimming took 5 bases from V and 4 from J, leaving 16 bases between them. CDR3 length: 15 residues. CDR1 and CDR2 (germline): PRHDT, FYEKMQ (reference sequence). CDR3 in amino acids: CASSPRDSHADTQYF. The CDR3 DNA reads TGTGCCAGCAGCCCCCGGGACTCTCACGCAGATACGCAGTATTTT.

The chain carries TRBV7-9 and TRBJ1-5; 7 bases align to TRBD1. In germline, CDR1 is SEHNR, CDR2 FQNEAQ (reference sequence). J was trimmed by 4 bases and V by 5 bases; bases with no gene match: 11. This CDR3 is 16 amino acids long. In DNA form, the CDR3 reads TGTGCCAGCAGCGCAAAAGAAACAGGGGATAATCAGCCCCAGCATTTT. It translates to CASSAKETGDNQPQHF.

The gene calls are TRBV29-1 and TRBJ2-1; 8 nucleotides match TRBD2. CDR1 is SQVTM, CDR2 ANQGSEA, per germline. V shed 7 bases, J shed 7 bases, and the junction held 12 bases outside the gene matches. The CDR3 contains 14 residues. In DNA form, the CDR3 reads TGCAGCGCCCTGACCAGCGGGAGAGTTAATGAGCAGTTCTTC. As protein: CSALTSGRVNEQFF.

V usage is TRBV4-1 and J usage is TRBJ2-7; D unclear. The CDR3 runs 16 residues. Germline-derived CDR1 and CDR2 are MGHRA and YSYEKL. Between the trimmed V and J ends, which lost 0 bases and 6 bases, there was a span of 18 bases. The CDR3 sequence: CASSQDRGIRFGEQYF. In DNA form, the CDR3 reads TGCGCCAGCAGCCAAGATCGTGGAATTCGTTTCGGCGAGCAGTACTTC.

The chain joins TRBV2 to TRBJ2-3, with 7 nucleotides matching TRBD2. The germline V gene encodes CDR1 SNHLY and CDR2 FYNNEI. The CDR3 has 15 residues. V shed 3 bases and J 0 bases; nucleotides not matched to a gene: 3. CDR3 loop: CASSEGGRSTDTQYF. CDR3 nucleotide sequence: TGTGCCAGCAGTGAGGGAGGGCGGAGCACAGATACGCAGTATTTT.